This TCR beta chain is drawn from a study of T-cell reconstitution after alpha-beta-depleted transplantation in children. Findings and limits, study-wide: Day-60 TCRbeta diversity that was high in some patients was derived from surviving recipient T cells and thymic progenitors.

V lost 1 base, J lost 8 bases, and 9 bases lay in between. This CDR3 contains 13 residues. Germline V gene data show CDR1 as KGHSH and CDR2 as LQKENI. The sample holds a few counts of this clonotype. The antigen is not known. A TCRbeta library incorporating unique molecular identifiers was prepared. MiXCR was run by TCRdb on the PCR reads, yielding one entry per CDR3 protein. The table includes hundreds of thousands of distinct CDR3 sequences, under 14% detected once. Sequencing used peripheral blood, obtained 180 days after TCRalphabeta/CD19-depleted stem cell transplant. The genes are TRBV18 and TRBJ2-1, with TRBD2 as a possible D gene (6 bases). The sequence was obtained from a male patient aged 2-9 years who had a stem cell transplant for chronic granulomatous disease, so the T cells may come from the graft donor. CDR3 protein: CASSPLTRDEQFF. Here the CDR3 DNA reads TGTGCCAGCTCACCACTGACTAGAGATGAGCAGTTCTTC.